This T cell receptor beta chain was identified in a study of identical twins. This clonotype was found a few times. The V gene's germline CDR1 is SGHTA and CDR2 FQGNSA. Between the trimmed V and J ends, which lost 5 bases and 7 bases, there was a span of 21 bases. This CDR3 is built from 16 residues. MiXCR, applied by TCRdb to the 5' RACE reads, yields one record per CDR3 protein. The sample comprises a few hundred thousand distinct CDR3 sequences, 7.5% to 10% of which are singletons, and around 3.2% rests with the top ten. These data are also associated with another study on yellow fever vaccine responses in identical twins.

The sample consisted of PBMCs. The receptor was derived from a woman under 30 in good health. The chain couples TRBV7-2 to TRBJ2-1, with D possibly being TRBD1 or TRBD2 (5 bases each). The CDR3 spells CASSLIPGPPGNEQFF. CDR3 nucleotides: TGTGCCAGCAGCCTTATTCCGGGACCGCCGGGGAATGAGCAGTTCTTC.